The 30 T cell receptor beta chains reported below all come from one sample, sequenced in a study of T-cell memory formation after mild COVID-19. Using its own MiXCR run on the 5' RACE reads, TCRdb lists one record per CDR3 protein. This sample has just over 150,000 distinct CDR3 sequences; around 30% occur once, and the top ten carry about 12%. Input material: PBMCs or a T cell subset sorted from them (not recorded which). The source is an adult woman who had mild COVID-19 (a few samples of this study predate the infection). Cell type and time point are not known.

The CDR3 DNA sequence: TGTGCCAGCACAGGGATAGCGTGGGAGCTGTTTTTT. It yields the protein CASTGIAWELFF. V gene TRBV6-5 combines with J gene TRBJ2-2; D may be TRBD1 or TRBD2 (5 bases each). The ends were cut back, 7 bases at V and 9 bases at J, with 12 bases in the middle. Germline V CDR1 and CDR2: MNHEY, SVGAGI. The CDR3 length is 12 residues.

V gene TRBV5-5 combines with J gene TRBJ1-1, with a weak D call TRBD1 (5 bases). Trimming took 4 bases from V and 10 from J, leaving 14 bases between them. This CDR3 has 12 amino acids. CDR1 is SGHKS and CDR2 is YYEKEE in the germline V gene (reference sequence). The CDR3 region has the DNA TGTGCCAGCAGCGATGAAGGGGAGGGAGCTTTCTTT. This gives the protein CASSDEGEGAFF.

The J gene is TRBJ2-7, the V gene TRBV6-6, with D maybe TRBD2 (5 bases). This CDR3 comprises 15 residues. V shed 0 bases and J shed 3 bases, with 12 bases lying between them. Germline V gene lookup returns CDR1 MNHNY and CDR2 SVGAGI (reference sequence). The CDR3 sequence: CASSYSVGAGYEQYF. The DNA of the CDR3 is TGTGCCAGCAGTTACTCCGTGGGAGCCGGCTACGAGCAGTACTTC.

This chain uses TRBV2 with TRBJ2-5, with D perhaps TRBD2 (5 bases). The V and J ends lost 3 bases and 5 bases respectively, with 13 bases between them. Germline CDR1 is SNHLY and CDR2 is FYNNEI. The CDR3 runs to 14 residues. CDR3 sequence (DNA): TGTGCCAGCAGTGACATTGGGAGTTTGGAGACCCAGTACTTC. Encoded protein: CASSDIGSLETQYF.

The gene calls are TRBV12-3 or TRBV12-4 and TRBJ2-2; TRBD2 agrees at 8 bases. The CDR3 has 15 residues. V gave up 3 bases and J gave up 5 bases; unmatched junction bases: 5. As DNA, the CDR3 is TGTGCCAGCAGTTTTGGGACTAGAGGGACCGGGGAGCTGTTTTTT. Protein: CASSFGTRGTGELFF.

The gene calls are TRBV24-1 and TRBJ2-7, with a possible D match to TRBD2 (5 bases). Germline lookup yields CDR1 KGHDR and CDR2 SFDVKD. Trimming took off 4 bases at V and 2 bases at J, with 11 bases between the two ends. CDR3 length: 14 amino acids. The CDR3: CATSEDDGTYEQYF. In nucleotides, the CDR3 is TGTGCCACCAGTGAAGACGACGGGACCTACGAGCAGTACTTC.

This chain links TRBV11-3 with TRBJ2-3; possible D gene TRBD1, 6 bases. CDR3 size: 14 residues. Germline V CDR1 and CDR2: SGHNT, YENEEA. With 5 bases removed from V and 4 bases from J, the gap between germline ends came to 13 bases. As DNA, the CDR3 is TGTGCCAGCAGCCCCAGGGGTTACCCAGATACGCAGTATTTT. Its translation: CASSPRGYPDTQYF.

This clonotype was seen only a few times. V gene TRBV20-1 combines with J gene TRBJ2-5, with 7 bases identical to TRBD2. The V gene end was trimmed by 1 base and the J gene end by 5 bases; junction bases not matched to a gene: 1. Per germline, CDR1 DFQATT and CDR2 SNEGSKA (reference sequence). This CDR3 spans 12 amino acids. CDR3: CSARVGGETQYF. CDR3 DNA sequence: TGCAGTGCTAGAGTGGGGGGGGAGACCCAGTACTTC.

Ten or more counts support this clonotype. V and J are TRBV2 and TRBJ2-7; no firm D call. This CDR3 region has 13 residues. Germline assignment: CDR1 SNHLY and CDR2 FYNNEI. The ends were cut back, 1 base at V and 3 bases at J, with 7 bases in the middle. CDR3 region: CASSEVMIYEQYF. DNA of the CDR3: TGTGCCAGCAGTGAAGTAATGATCTACGAGCAGTACTTC.

The gene calls are TRBV10-3 and TRBJ2-6, with 8 bases identical to TRBD1. After removal of 10 bases from V and 1 base from J, the junction contained 6 bases not matched to a gene. The length of the CDR3 is 15 residues. The germline gives CDR1 ENHRY, CDR2 SYGVKD. DNA for the CDR3: TGTGCCAGCGGACAGGGAGGTTCTGGGGCCAACGTCCTGACTTTC. Protein sequence: CASGQGGSGANVLTF.

This clonotype has only a few counts. The gene calls are TRBV7-9 and TRBJ2-5, with 8 bases lining up with TRBD1. V trimming: 4 bases; J trimming: 2 bases; junction bases outside the gene matches: 9. There are 16 residues in the CDR3. Germline values: CDR1 SEHNR, CDR2 FQNEAQ (reference sequence). The CDR3 region is CASSSAPGQGQETQYF. The CDR3 DNA reads TGTGCCAGCAGCTCAGCTCCTGGACAGGGTCAAGAGACCCAGTACTTC.

This clonotype was observed a few times. This chain joins TRBV7-9 and TRBJ2-6; D is ambiguous. The V gene lost 4 bases and the J gene lost 2 bases, with 3 bases spanning the gap. The CDR3 runs to 13 residues. The germline V gene has CDR1 SEHNR and CDR2 FQNEAQ (reference sequence). CDR3 sequence (DNA): TGTGCCAGCAGCTGGACTGGGGCCAACGTCCTGACTTTC. This codes for CASSWTGANVLTF.

This clonotype showed up just a few times. The V and J genes are TRBV25-1 and TRBJ1-1; 8 nucleotides align to TRBD1. This CDR3 has 12 residues. Germline-derived CDR1 and CDR2 are MGHDK and SYGVNS. V shed 6 bases, J shed 6 bases, and the junction held 3 bases outside the gene matches. CDR3 sequence (DNA): TGTGCCAGCAGGGACAGGGCGGCTGAAGCTTTCTTT. Translated, it gives CASRDRAAEAFF.

The J gene is TRBJ2-7, the V gene TRBV5-1, with a possible D match to TRBD2 (6 bases). This CDR3 spans 13 amino acids. The germline gives CDR1 SGHRS, CDR2 YFSETQ. V was clipped by 0 bases and J by 4 bases, with 8 bases between them. The CDR3 is CASSLAGEYEQYF. The CDR3 nucleotides read TGCGCCAGCAGCTTGGCGGGAGAGTACGAGCAGTACTTC.

The sample holds many counts of this clonotype. This rearrangement joins TRBV4-2 to TRBJ2-3; weak D call: TRBD1 (5 bases). This CDR3 has 14 residues. Germline CDR1 is LGHNA and CDR2 is YNFKEQ. V was cut by 10 bases and J by 0 bases, with 14 bases left in between. CDR3 sequence (DNA): TGTGCCACCCGACAGACTCCTAGCACAGATACGCAGTATTTT. This gives the protein CATRQTPSTDTQYF.

The chain recombines TRBV3-1 with TRBJ2-5, with 8 bases fitting TRBD2. With V trimmed by 0 bases and J by 1 base, 7 bases remained unmatched. CDR1 LGHDT and CDR2 YNNKEL come from the germline V gene (reference sequence). The CDR3 is made up of 17 amino acids. The DNA for the CDR3 is TGTGCCAGCAGCCAAGATGCGACTAGCGCAAGCCAAGAGACCCAGTACTTC. It encodes CASSQDATSASQETQYF.

The genes are TRBV20-1 and TRBJ2-7; D uncertain. Trimming stripped 1 base from V and 3 bases from J, with 4 bases between. CDR3 length equals 11 residues. Germline lookup yields CDR1 DFQATT and CDR2 SNEGSKA (reference sequence). The CDR3 region is CSARGGYEQYF. The CDR3 nucleotides read TGCAGTGCTAGAGGTGGCTACGAGCAGTACTTC.

This chain uses TRBV5-1 with TRBJ1-2; 9 positions agree with TRBD1. The V gene end was trimmed by 2 bases and the J gene end by 2 bases; junction bases not matched to a gene: 1. The germline gives CDR1 SGHRS, CDR2 YFSETQ. The CDR3 contains 14 residues. The CDR3 region is CASSFGTGNYGYTF. CDR3 sequence (DNA): TGCGCCAGCAGCTTCGGGACAGGGAACTATGGCTACACCTTC.

The rearrangement links TRBV7-9 to TRBJ2-1; 8 positions agree with TRBD2. The J segment lost 10 bases and the V segment lost 5 bases, leaving 13 bases of the junction unmatched. In germline, CDR1 is SEHNR, CDR2 FQNEAQ (reference sequence). CDR3 length: 15 residues. The DNA for the CDR3 is TGTGCCAGCAGCGGGGCGGGGGGCCCGTTGCGGGAGCAGTTCTTC. Its translation is CASSGAGGPLREQFF. The whole variable domain, filled in from reference TRBV7-9 and TRBJ2-1, reads DTGVSQNPRHKITKRGQNVTFRCDPISEHNRLYWYRQTLGQGPEFLTYFQNEAQLEKSRLLSDRFSAERPKGSFSTLEIQRTEQGDSAMYLCASSGAGGPLREQFFGPGTRLTVL.

This clonotype was picked up one time. V and J are TRBV7-8 and TRBJ2-3; TRBD2 agrees at 12 bases. Looked up from germline, CDR1 is SGHVS and CDR2 is FQNEAQ. The CDR3 loop spans 16 amino acids. J was trimmed by 7 bases and V by 5 bases; bases with no gene match: 10. CDR3 amino acids: CASSRRLAGVAYTQYF. CDR3 bases: TGTGCCAGCAGCCGACGACTAGCGGGGGTCGCGTATACGCAGTATTTT.

This clonotype was detected many times. The V call is TRBV5-4, the J call TRBJ1-5; D ambiguous. Trimming removed 0 bases at V and 0 bases at J, with 7 bases between. Germline V gives CDR1 SGHNT, CDR2 YYREEE (reference sequence). The CDR3 consists of 15 residues. CDR3 sequence: CASSLGLDSNQPQHF. CDR3 nucleotide sequence: TGTGCCAGCAGCTTGGGGTTGGATAGCAATCAGCCCCAGCATTTT.

CDR3: CASSQGDRGNTDTQYF. The CDR3 DNA reads as TGCGCCAGCAGCCAAGGGGACAGGGGTAACACAGATACGCAGTATTTT. This chain joins TRBV4-1 and TRBJ2-3, with TRBD1 matching over 10 bases. V was clipped by 1 base and J by 2 bases; unmatched bases: 3. Looked up from germline, CDR1 is MGHRA and CDR2 is YSYEKL. CDR3 length equals 16 residues.

V gene TRBV7-3 combines with J gene TRBJ2-1; no clear D gene. The CDR3 has 16 amino acids. V lost 5 bases and J 4 bases, leaving 18 bases between the germline ends. Germline CDR1 and CDR2: SGHTA and FQGTGA. In DNA, the CDR3 is TGTGCCAGCAGCCCACATTCAAGGGTGGGATACAATGAGCAGTTCTTC. It encodes CASSPHSRVGYNEQFF.

The V call is TRBV7-9, the J call TRBJ2-5; TRBD2 aligns across 7 bases. V gave up 5 bases and J gave up 7 bases; unmatched junction bases: 16. The germline V gene encodes CDR1 SEHNR and CDR2 FQNEAQ (reference sequence). The CDR3 totals 16 residues. The CDR3 protein is CASSHRGTKASLTQYF. In DNA, the CDR3 is TGTGCCAGCAGCCACCGAGGGACTAAAGCATCGTTGACCCAGTACTTC.

The genes are TRBV12-3 or TRBV12-4 and TRBJ2-1; D gene ambiguous. Trimming shortened V by 4 bases and J by 10 bases, and 11 bases separated the two germline ends. The CDR3 consists of 12 residues. In nucleotides, the CDR3 is TGTGCCAGCAGTTACTTTGTAGAGGAGCAGTTCTTC. Protein product: CASSYFVEEQFF.

In this sample, this clonotype turned up a few times. The J gene is TRBJ2-7, the V gene TRBV9; the D gene is possibly TRBD1 (6 bases). V was trimmed by 4 bases and J by 1 base, leaving 15 bases between them. From germline, CDR1 is SGDLS and CDR2 YYNGEE. This CDR3 contains 15 residues. CDR3 DNA sequence: TGTGCCAGCAGCCCACAGACAGGTAATTCCTACGAGCAGTACTTC. Amino acid sequence: CASSPQTGNSYEQYF.

This clonotype has just a few counts. Here the CDR3 reads CATSDWDSGRGYEQYF. CDR3 DNA sequence: TGTGCCACCAGTGATTGGGATAGCGGGAGAGGCTACGAGCAGTACTTC. This chain joins TRBV24-1 and TRBJ2-7, with 9 bases identical to TRBD2. The J segment lost 3 bases and the V segment lost 2 bases, leaving 7 bases of the junction unmatched. The germline V gene has CDR1 KGHDR and CDR2 SFDVKD. The CDR3 contains 16 residues.

This chain joins TRBV7-9 and TRBJ2-7; D remains ambiguous. V dropped 1 base and J dropped 7 bases, with 8 bases sitting between them. The CDR3 covers 12 residues. In germline, CDR1 is SEHNR, CDR2 FQNEAQ (reference sequence). CDR3 DNA: TGTGCCAGCAGCTTAGGCCCCCCTGAGCAGTACTTC. This translates into CASSLGPPEQYF.

This clonotype turned up a few times. The chain recombines TRBV19 with TRBJ1-1, with 12 bases fitting TRBD1. Trimming cost V 5 bases and J 7 bases; bases outside gene matches: 5. The CDR3 spans 14 residues. The V gene's germline CDR1 is LNHDA and CDR2 SQIVND (reference sequence). The CDR3 bases are TGTGCCAGTAGTTCCGGGACAGGGGGCGGTGAAGCTTTCTTT. It is translated as CASSSGTGGGEAFF.

This clonotype was counted between two and nine times. The chain couples TRBV20-1 to TRBJ1-2; D may be TRBD1 (6 bases). There are 13 residues in the CDR3. Trimming took off 6 bases at V and 3 bases at J, with 14 bases between the two ends. From germline, CDR1 is DFQATT and CDR2 SNEGSKA (reference sequence). This CDR3 is CSASGGGHYGYTF. The CDR3 nucleotides are TGCAGTGCCAGCGGCGGGGGGCACTATGGCTACACCTTC.